This is a list of T cell receptor beta chains from one sample in a study of blood T cell repertoires in COVID-19. Repertoires were generated with immunoSEQ multiplex PCR, while TCRdb's copy carries only in-frame clones and drops some. This sample has about 200,000 clones; under 90% occur once, and the top ten carry approximately 4.9%. Sequenced: PBMCs or T cells enriched from blood (not recorded which). The receptors come from a woman in her 50s who had been exposed to COVID-19. The CDR3 runs from the conserved cysteine through the conserved F or W. Fields, in order: D gene, clone size, J gene, V gene, CDR3 protein, CDR3 DNA. The D gene is left open where the match is weak. Expanded clones are given a class, and other clones once, few, many or no size at all.

>NA|NA|TRBJ1-2|TRBV6-1
CASSESGRHGYTF
TGTGCCAGCAGTGAGTCGGGGAGGCATGGCTACACCTTC
>NA|NA|TRBJ1-4|TRBV7-9
CASSLPRVPNEKLFF
TGTGCCAGCAGCCTACCTCGGGTTCCTAATGAAAAACTGTTTTTT
>NA|NA|TRBJ1-3|TRBV4-1
CASSQEGFISGNTIYF
TGCGCCAGCAGCCAGGAGGGCTTTATATCTGGAAACACCATATATTTT
>NA|NA|TRBJ1-2|TRBV29-1
CSAEPGMGGYTF
TGCAGCGCCGAACCGGGGATGGGCGGCTACACCTTC
>NA|once|TRBJ1-1|TRBV7-2
CASSLGGRTEAFF
TGTGCCAGCAGCTTGGGAGGGAGGACTGAAGCTTTCTTT
>NA|few|TRBJ1-4|TRBV19
CASSIARGGPNEKLFF
TGTGCCAGTAGTATAGCCCGCGGGGGTCCTAATGAAAAACTGTTTTTT
>TRBD2|NA|TRBJ2-3|TRBV7-2
CASSLGVIAGGTDTQYF
TGTGCCAGCAGCTTAGGGGTCATAGCGGGGGGCACAGATACGCAGTATTTT
>NA|NA|TRBJ1-5|TRBV28
CASAAGGGSQPQHF
TGTGCCAGCGCCGCCGGGGGGGGCTCTCAGCCCCAGCATTTT
>TRBD1|few|TRBJ1-3|TRBV6-5
CASRYTGVGNTIYF
TGTGCCAGCAGATATACAGGGGTTGGAAACACCATATATTTT
>TRBD2|once|TRBJ2-1|TRBV11-2
CASSSLSGGPNEQFF
TGTGCCAGCAGCTCGCTTAGCGGGGGGCCCAATGAGCAGTTCTTC
>NA|NA|TRBJ2-7|TRBV18
CASSPEQLYEQYF
TGTGCCAGCTCACCAGAACAGCTCTACGAGCAGTACTTC
>TRBD1|NA|TRBJ1-2|TRBV11-2
CASSSTLPGQAANYGYTF
TGTGCCAGCAGCTCTACCCTCCCGGGACAGGCGGCTAACTATGGCTACACCTTC
>TRBD1|few|TRBJ1-1|TRBV3-1/TRBV3-2
CASSLPGQGAQAFF
TGTGCCAGCAGCCTTCCCGGACAGGGTGCTCAAGCTTTCTTT
>NA|NA|TRBJ1-1|TRBV7-2
CASSLSPLNTEAFF
TGTGCCAGCAGCCTAAGCCCACTGAACACTGAAGCTTTCTTT
>TRBD2|NA|TRBJ2-1|TRBV28
CASSFAGLVYNEQFF
TGTGCCAGCAGTTTCGCGGGACTAGTCTACAATGAGCAGTTCTTC
>NA|NA|TRBJ2-1|TRBV9
CASSVGGGVPYNEQFF
TGTGCCAGCAGCGTAGGGGGCGGGGTCCCCTACAATGAGCAGTTCTTC
>NA|NA|TRBJ1-1|TRBV7-6
CASSLVSGAEAFF
TGTGCCAGCAGCTTAGTCTCAGGGGCAGAAGCTTTCTTT
>NA|once|TRBJ2-3|TRBV4-3
CASSQDSKGYHGDTQYF
TGCGCCAGCAGCCAAGATAGTAAAGGTTACCACGGGGATACGCAGTATTTT
>NA|NA|TRBJ1-2|TRBV28
CASRGNGYTF
TGTGCCAGCCGGGGGAATGGCTACACCTTC
>NA|NA|TRBJ1-2|TRBV19
CASTPLSGRDGYTF
TGTGCCAGTACTCCTCTATCAGGGAGGGATGGCTACACCTTC
>NA|NA|TRBJ1-1|TRBV6-1
CASSEPAANTEAFF
TGTGCCAGCAGTGAACCCGCGGCCAACACTGAAGCTTTCTTT
>TRBD1|NA|TRBJ1-5|TRBV19
CASSWGTGDNQPQHF
TGTGCCAGTAGTTGGGGGACAGGGGACAATCAGCCCCAGCATTTT
>NA|few|TRBJ1-5|TRBV10-3
CAISSGPPRDQPQHF
TGTGCCATCAGCTCCGGGCCTCCGCGGGATCAGCCCCAGCATTTT
>NA|once|TRBJ1-1|TRBV3-1/TRBV3-2
CASSQSLGVTEAFF
TGTGCCAGCAGCCAGTCATTAGGGGTGACTGAAGCTTTCTTT
>TRBD1|NA|TRBJ1-5|TRBV7-2
CASSFSGTGTQPQHF
TGTGCCAGCAGCTTTTCCGGGACAGGGACTCAGCCCCAGCATTTT
>TRBD2|NA|TRBJ2-3|TRBV5-1
CASSLGGLAFTDTQYF
TGCGCCAGCAGCTTGGGGGGACTAGCGTTCACAGATACGCAGTATTTT
>NA|NA|TRBJ1-5|TRBV15
CATSRDLPYRDQPQHF
TGTGCCACCAGCAGAGATCTTCCGTATAGAGATCAGCCCCAGCATTTT
>NA|NA|TRBJ1-1|TRBV13
CASSLSLLTRGAFF
TGTGCCAGCAGCTTATCCCTCCTAACCCGAGGGGCTTTCTTT
>NA|NA|TRBJ2-7|TRBV13
CASSFRGSYEQYF
TGTGCCAGCAGCTTCCGGGGGTCCTACGAGCAGTACTTC
>NA|NA|TRBJ2-3|TRBV7-2
CASSFPAGPSTDTQYF
TGTGCCAGCAGCTTCCCCGCAGGTCCTAGCACAGATACGCAGTATTTT
>TRBD1|once|TRBJ2-2|TRBV28
CASTTGGNTGELFF
TGTGCCAGCACTACAGGGGGCAACACCGGGGAGCTGTTTTTT
>TRBD1|NA|TRBJ2-1|TRBV28
CASSLGGTGYNEQFF
TGTGCCAGCAGTTTGGGGGGGACAGGGTACAATGAGCAGTTCTTC
>TRBD1|NA|TRBJ2-1|TRBV6-5
CASRTLQGAGDEQFF
TGTGCCAGCAGAACTCTCCAGGGGGCCGGGGATGAGCAGTTCTTC
>NA|NA|TRBJ1-3|TRBV28
CASSFPLTSFSGNTIYF
TGTGCCAGCAGTTTCCCCCTGACTTCTTTCTCTGGAAACACCATATATTTT
>TRBD2|NA|TRBJ2-7|TRBV2
CASSGLAGGQPYEQYF
TGTGCCAGCAGTGGCCTAGCGGGGGGCCAGCCCTACGAGCAGTACTTC
>NA|NA|TRBJ2-7|TRBV10-3
CAIKPGTQEYEQYF
TGTGCCATTAAGCCCGGGACACAAGAATACGAGCAGTACTTC
>TRBD1|NA|TRBJ1-4|TRBV5-1
CASSSRQGGSTNEKLFF
TGCGCCAGCAGCTCCAGACAGGGGGGGTCAACTAATGAAAAACTGTTTTTT
>NA|NA|TRBJ1-1|TRBV19
CASSIPAGMNTEAFF
TGTGCCAGTAGTATTCCTGCAGGGATGAACACTGAAGCTTTCTTT
>TRBD1|NA|TRBJ1-2|TRBV2
CASSEQGAGYTF
TGTGCCAGCAGTGAACAGGGGGCTGGCTACACCTTC
>TRBD1|NA|TRBJ2-2|TRBV29-1
CSGGQYTGELFF
TGCAGCGGGGGACAGTACACCGGGGAGCTGTTTTTT